Below are 8 T cell receptor beta chains sequenced from a single sample in a study of CD8+ T cells in alopecia areata. The treatment denotes: oral pan-JAK inhibitor, 5-10 mg twice daily. The sequencing template was cDNA reverse transcribed from extracted RNA. TCRdb's table, derived via immunoSEQ multiplex PCR, lists solely in-frame clones and lacks some. Here the sample spans about 300,000 clones, roughly 60% being singletons. This material consisted of CD4+ T cells sorted from blood, taken at week 24, from a patient treated with tofacitinib. All receptors come from a human donor with alopecia areata.

This clone turned up a few times. The J gene is TRBJ2-5, the V gene TRBV5-1, with TRBD1 identical over 11 bases. The CDR3 is 15 amino acids. V lost 4 bases, J lost 5 bases, and 7 bases stayed unmatched. The germline V gene encodes CDR1 SGHRS and CDR2 YFSETQ. The CDR3 DNA sequence: TGCGCCAGCAGCGGGCGGACAGGGGGCTTCGAGACCCAGTACTTC. It translates to CASSGRTGGFETQYF.

V usage is TRBV7-2 and J usage is TRBJ2-2; 9 bases align to TRBD1. CDR1 is SGHTA, CDR2 FQGNSA, per germline. CDR3 size: 18 residues. V trimming: 4 bases; J trimming: 2 bases; junction bases outside the gene matches: 11. CDR3 coding DNA: TGTGCCAGCAGCTCACGGTGGGGACAGGGCCTAAACACCGGGGAGCTGTTTTTT. Protein: CASSSRWGQGLNTGELFF.

In its sample, this clone was seen a few times. V usage is TRBV7-2 and J usage is TRBJ2-1, with D perhaps TRBD2 (6 bases). In germline, CDR1 is SGHTA, CDR2 FQGNSA. There are 14 residues in the CDR3. The V and J ends lost 2 bases and 7 bases respectively, with 12 bases between them. For the CDR3, the DNA is TGTGCCAGCAGCTTATCACTAGCCTCGAATGAGCAGTTCTTC. Protein product: CASSLSLASNEQFF.

This clone occurred once. The gene calls are TRBV30 and TRBJ1-6; no reliable D call. This CDR3 is 17 amino acids long. CDR1 and CDR2 (germline): GTSNPN, SVGIG (reference sequence). The ends were cut back, 0 bases at V and 7 bases at J, with 19 bases in the middle. The CDR3 spells CAWSVEYARFGNSPLHF. The CDR3 DNA reads as TGTGCCTGGAGTGTAGAGTATGCAAGGTTTGGAAATTCACCCCTCCACTTT.

This chain links TRBV5-6 with TRBJ2-7; D is undetermined. Germline lookup yields CDR1 SGHDT and CDR2 YYEEEE. This CDR3 is built from 14 residues. The germline V and J ends were trimmed by 4 bases and 2 bases, with 13 bases remaining between them. CDR3 loop: CASSNRGSTYEQYF. The CDR3 nucleotides read TGTGCCAGCAGCAACCGCGGTAGCACCTACGAGCAGTACTTC.

This chain links TRBV5-1 with TRBJ2-1, with 9 positions matching TRBD2. The CDR3 length is 16 residues. Germline values: CDR1 SGHRS, CDR2 YFSETQ. J was trimmed by 8 bases and V by 4 bases; bases with no gene match: 13. The chain's CDR3 is CASSGIAGDRRDEQFF. DNA of the CDR3: TGCGCCAGCAGCGGAATAGCGGGGGATCGCCGGGATGAGCAGTTCTTC.

The chain uses TRBV7-8 and TRBJ2-2, with D possibly being TRBD2 (6 bases). The CDR3 length is 15 residues. CDR1 and CDR2 (germline): SGHVS, FQNEAQ. Deletions cut 1 base from V and 4 bases from J, with 10 bases between. This CDR3 is CASSLGRVPTGELFF. CDR3 DNA sequence: TGTGCCAGCAGCTTAGGGAGGGTTCCCACCGGGGAGCTGTTTTTT.

This clone has more than one count but fewer than ten. This chain joins TRBV5-1 and TRBJ2-7; tentatively, D is TRBD1 or TRBD2 (5 bases each). The V end lost 4 bases, the J end lost 5 bases, and 16 bases lay between the germline ends. This CDR3 region has 14 residues. The germline V gene has CDR1 SGHRS and CDR2 YFSETQ. In DNA form, the CDR3 reads TGCGCCAGCAGCCCAGAGGGGACGGTCCACGAGCAGTACTTC. Translated, it gives CASSPEGTVHEQYF.